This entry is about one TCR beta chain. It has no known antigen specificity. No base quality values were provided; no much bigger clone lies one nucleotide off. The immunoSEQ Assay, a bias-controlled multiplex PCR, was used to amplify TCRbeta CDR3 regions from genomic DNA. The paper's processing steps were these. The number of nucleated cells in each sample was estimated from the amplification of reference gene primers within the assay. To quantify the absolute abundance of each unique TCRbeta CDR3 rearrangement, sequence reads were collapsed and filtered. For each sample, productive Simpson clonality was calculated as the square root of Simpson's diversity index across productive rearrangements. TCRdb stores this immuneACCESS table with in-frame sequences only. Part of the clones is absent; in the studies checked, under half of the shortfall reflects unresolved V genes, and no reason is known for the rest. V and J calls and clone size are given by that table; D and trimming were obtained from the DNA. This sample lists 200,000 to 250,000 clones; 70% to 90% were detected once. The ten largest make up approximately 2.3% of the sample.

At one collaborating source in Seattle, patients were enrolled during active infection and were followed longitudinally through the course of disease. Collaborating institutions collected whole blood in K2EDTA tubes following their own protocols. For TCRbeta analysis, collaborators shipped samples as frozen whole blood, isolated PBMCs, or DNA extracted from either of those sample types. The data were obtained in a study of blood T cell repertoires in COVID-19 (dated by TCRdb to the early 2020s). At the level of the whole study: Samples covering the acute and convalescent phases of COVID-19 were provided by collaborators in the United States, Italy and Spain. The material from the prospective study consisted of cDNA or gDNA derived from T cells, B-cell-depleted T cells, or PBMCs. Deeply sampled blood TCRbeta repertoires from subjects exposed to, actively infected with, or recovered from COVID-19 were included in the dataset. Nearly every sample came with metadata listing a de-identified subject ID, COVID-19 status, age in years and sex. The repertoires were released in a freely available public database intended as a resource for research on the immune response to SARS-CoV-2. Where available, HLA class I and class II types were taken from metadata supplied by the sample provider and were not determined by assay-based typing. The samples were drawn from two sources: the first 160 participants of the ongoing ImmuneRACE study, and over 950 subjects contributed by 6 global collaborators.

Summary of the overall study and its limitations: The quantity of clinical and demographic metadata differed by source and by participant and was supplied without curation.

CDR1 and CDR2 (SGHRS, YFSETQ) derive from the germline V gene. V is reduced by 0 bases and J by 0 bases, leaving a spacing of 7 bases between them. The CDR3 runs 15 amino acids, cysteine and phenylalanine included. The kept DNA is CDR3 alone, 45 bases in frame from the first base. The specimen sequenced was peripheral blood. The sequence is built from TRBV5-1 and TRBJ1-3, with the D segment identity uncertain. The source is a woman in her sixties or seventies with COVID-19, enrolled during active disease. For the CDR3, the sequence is CASSLDVFSGNTIYF. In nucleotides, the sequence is TGCGCCAGCAGCTTGGATGTCTTCTCTGGAAACACCATATATTTT.